One and the same sample provided the 27 T cell receptor beta chains below, sequenced in a study of OX40 agonist ivuxolimab in advanced cancers. The assay was immunoSEQ multiplex PCR, and TCRdb's table has in-frame clones only and misses some. The table has fewer than 60,000 clones, approximately 79% seen once. The source was CD4+ or CD8+ T cells sorted from blood, collected in a trial of the OX40 agonist ivuxolimab. The receptors were sampled from an adult with an advanced solid tumor such as melanoma, head and neck, liver or kidney cancer.

The CDR3 DNA reads TGTGCCAGCAGCTGGACTAGCGGCCTGACCGGGGAGCTGTTTTTT. It yields the protein CASSWTSGLTGELFF. V usage is TRBV9 and J usage is TRBJ2-2; TRBD2 aligns across 10 bases. The CDR3 runs to 15 residues. The J segment lost 5 bases and the V segment lost 4 bases, leaving 5 bases of the junction unmatched. The V gene's germline CDR1 is SGDLS and CDR2 YYNGEE.

The chain's CDR3 is CASRREGGATQYF. CDR3 coding DNA: TGCGCCAGCAGGAGGGAGGGCGGGGCAACGCAGTATTTT. The chain links TRBV10-2 to TRBJ2-3; 7 positions agree with TRBD2. This CDR3 has 13 amino acids. In germline, CDR1 is WSHSY, CDR2 SAAADI. V was clipped by 6 bases and J by 9 bases; unmatched bases: 9.

This sequence joins TRBV6-5 and TRBJ2-7; 7 nucleotides agree with TRBD2. Germline V CDR1 and CDR2: MNHEY, SVGAGI. The V segment lost 4 bases and the J segment 0 bases; nucleotides outside the gene matches: 6. The length of the CDR3 is 15 residues. CDR3: CASSSVGGTSYEQYF. In DNA form, the CDR3 reads TGTGCCAGCAGTTCCGTGGGGGGGACCTCCTACGAGCAGTACTTC.

The chain links TRBV5-1 to TRBJ2-2, with unresolved D. Looked up from germline, CDR1 is SGHRS and CDR2 is YFSETQ. The V end was cut by 0 bases, the J end by 0 bases, with 3 bases between. The CDR3 totals 14 residues. CDR3 coding DNA: TGCGCCAGCAGCTTGGGAGCGAACACCGGGGAGCTGTTTTTT. It specifies CASSLGANTGELFF.

The chain is built from TRBV6-6 and TRBJ1-5; D is uncertain. CDR1 is MNHNY and CDR2 is SVGAGI in the germline V gene (reference sequence). This CDR3 has 13 residues. Trimming stripped 6 bases from V and 0 bases from J, with 6 bases between. CDR3: CASRLNSNQPQHF. DNA of the CDR3: TGTGCCAGCAGACTCAATAGCAATCAGCCCCAGCATTTT.

This clone was detected only once. V usage is TRBV10-2 and J usage is TRBJ2-3; D tentatively reads TRBD1 or TRBD2 (6 bases each). The CDR3 length is 18 residues. Trimming removed 5 bases from V and 6 bases from J, with 27 bases in between. CDR1 WSHSY and CDR2 SAAADI come from the germline V gene. CDR3 coding DNA: TGCGCCAGCAGTCGAGCGGGTCGACAGGAGGGGGGCCCGGATACGCAGTATTTT. Residues: CASSRAGRQEGGPDTQYF.

The rearrangement links TRBV18 to TRBJ2-3, with D maybe TRBD1 (5 bases). The CDR3 consists of 15 residues. Germline V CDR1 and CDR2: KGHSH, LQKENI. The germline V and J ends were trimmed by 3 bases and 0 bases, with 10 bases remaining between them. The DNA for the CDR3 is TGTGCCAGCTCACCTCTACAGGACAGCACAGATACGCAGTATTTT. Protein product: CASSPLQDSTDTQYF. Full variable domain (missing parts from reference TRBV18 and TRBJ2-3): NAGVMQNPRHLVRRRGQEARLRCSPMKGHSHVYWYRQLPEEGLKFMVYLQKENIIDESGMPKERFSAEFPKEGPSILRIQQVVRGDSAAYFCASSPLQDSTDTQYFGPGTRLTVL.

The chain employs TRBV28 and TRBJ2-7; D gene ambiguous. CDR1 MDHEN and CDR2 SYDVKM come from the germline V gene. V shed 2 bases and J shed 7 bases, with 3 bases lying between them. The CDR3 runs to 10 residues. CDR3 protein: CASSLGEQYF. CDR3 DNA sequence: TGTGCCAGCAGTTTAGGGGAGCAGTACTTC.

The V and J genes are TRBV2 and TRBJ1-4, with 7 bases matching TRBD1. This CDR3 is 15 amino acids long. The germline gives CDR1 SNHLY, CDR2 FYNNEI. V was clipped by 4 bases and J by 8 bases; unmatched bases: 10. CDR3 amino acids: CASSGGGGREEKLFF. In DNA form, the CDR3 reads TGTGCCAGCAGTGGGGGAGGGGGCCGGGAGGAAAAACTGTTTTTT. Filled out from reference TRBV2 and TRBJ1-4, the complete variable domain reads EPEVTQTPSHQVTQMGQEVILRCVPISNHLYFYWYRQILGQKVEFLVSFYNNEISEKSEIFDDQFSVERPDGSNFTLKIRSTKLEDSAMYFCASSGGGGREEKLFFGSGTQLSVL.

V and J are TRBV30 and TRBJ2-1, with 8 bases matching TRBD2. J gave up 6 bases and V 3 bases, and 13 bases lay outside the gene matches. The CDR3 has 16 residues. The germline V gene encodes CDR1 GTSNPN and CDR2 SVGIG (reference sequence). CDR3 in DNA: TGTGCCTGGAGGGTTAGGGGACTAGTAGCCTTCAATGAGCAGTTCTTC. This translates into CAWRVRGLVAFNEQFF.

The rearrangement joins TRBV7-9 to TRBJ1-4; no clear D. V was pared by 1 base and J by 0 bases, with 15 bases between. The CDR3 is made up of 18 amino acids. In germline, CDR1 is SEHNR, CDR2 FQNEAQ (reference sequence). The CDR3 sequence: CASSLVTRYGATNEKLFF. Here the CDR3 DNA reads TGTGCCAGCAGCTTAGTAACCCGCTACGGTGCAACTAATGAAAAACTGTTTTTT.

This clone was recorded only once. The chain couples TRBV6-1 to TRBJ2-7; TRBD1 aligns across 12 bases. The CDR3 runs to 15 residues. CDR1 is MNHNS and CDR2 is SASEGT in the germline V gene. Trimming took 10 bases from V and 3 from J; bases not matched to a gene: 10. CDR3 in DNA: TGTGCCACCGGAGACTGGGACAGGGGGCTCTACGAGCAGTACTTC. Translating gives CATGDWDRGLYEQYF.

V and J are TRBV4-1 and TRBJ2-1; D is undetermined. Per the germline V gene, CDR1 is MGHRA and CDR2 is YSYEKL. The length of the CDR3 is 17 residues. Deletions cut 2 bases from V and 3 bases from J, with 17 bases between. CDR3 loop: CASSQNLNYGGYNEQFF. In DNA, the CDR3 is TGCGCCAGCAGCCAAAACCTCAACTATGGCGGCTACAATGAGCAGTTCTTC.

The chain couples TRBV19 to TRBJ2-7; 8 bases agree with TRBD1. The germline CDR1 and CDR2 sequences are LNHDA and SQIVND (reference sequence). The trim removed 8 bases at V and 1 base at J, leaving 4 bases unmatched. This CDR3 region has 13 residues. As DNA, the CDR3 is TGTGCCAGTCACAGGACAGGGTCCTACGAGCAGTACTTC. Translated: CASHRTGSYEQYF.

The J gene is TRBJ2-7, the V gene TRBV6-5; 8 bases map to TRBD2. V was clipped by 7 bases and J by 3 bases; unmatched bases: 5. This CDR3 spans 13 amino acids. Germline loops: CDR1 MNHEY, CDR2 SVGAGI. The CDR3 nucleotides are TGTGCCAGCAAGGTAGCGGGGTACTACGAGCAGTACTTC. It codes for CASKVAGYYEQYF.

This clone occurred a few times. The chain links TRBV6-5 to TRBJ2-1; D is ambiguous. The germline gives CDR1 MNHEY, CDR2 SVGAGI. V gave up 2 bases and J gave up 7 bases, with 12 bases separating them. The CDR3 length is 14 residues. The CDR3 here is CASSYLRMGNEQFF. The DNA for the CDR3 is TGTGCCAGCAGTTACCTCAGGATGGGAAATGAGCAGTTCTTC.

The chain combines TRBV30 with TRBJ1-1; 8 positions agree with TRBD1. V shed 5 bases, J shed 3 bases, and the junction held 14 bases outside the gene matches. From germline, CDR1 is GTSNPN and CDR2 SVGIG (reference sequence). The CDR3 has 16 residues. The CDR3 DNA sequence: TGTGCCTGGTCTAGGTTGGACAGGGATTGGGACACTGAAGCTTTCTTT. This codes for CAWSRLDRDWDTEAFF.

This clone was observed once. This chain connects TRBV7-2 to TRBJ1-1; D is uncertain. Germline lookup yields CDR1 SGHTA and CDR2 FQGNSA. Trimming took off 2 bases at V and 6 bases at J, with 10 bases between the two ends. This CDR3 contains 13 residues. DNA of the CDR3: TGTGCCAGCAGCTTATCGGAGGGAGCTGAAGCTTTCTTT. Amino acids: CASSLSEGAEAFF. Using reference TRBV7-2 and TRBJ1-1 for the parts outside the CDR3, the full variable domain is GAGVSQSPSNKVTEKGKDVELRCDPISGHTALYWYRQSLGQGLEFLIYFQGNSAPDKSGLPSDRFSAERTGGSVSTLTIQRTQQEDSAVYLCASSLSEGAEAFFGQGTRLTVV.

The chain combines TRBV7-2 with TRBJ2-1; D tentatively fits TRBD1 or TRBD2 (6 bases each). The CDR3 has 15 amino acids. Trimming stripped 2 bases from V and 2 bases from J, with 10 bases between. Germline V gene lookup returns CDR1 SGHTA and CDR2 FQGNSA. The CDR3 region has the DNA TGTGCCAGCAGCTTAAGGGGGGCTCCCTACAATGAGCAGTTCTTC. Its translation: CASSLRGAPYNEQFF.

This sequence joins TRBV7-2 and TRBJ1-1; D not certain. Trimming left V 0 bases short and J 2 bases short, with 10 bases between. Germline V gene lookup returns CDR1 SGHTA and CDR2 FQGNSA. CDR3 length: 15 amino acids. For the CDR3, the DNA is TGTGCCAGCAGCTTAGCTCCCCTGGCCAACACTGAAGCTTTCTTT. It specifies CASSLAPLANTEAFF.

The chain has TRBV2 and TRBJ1-1; D call uncertain. The CDR3 is 13 residues long. The V gene's germline CDR1 is SNHLY and CDR2 FYNNEI. The germline V and J ends were trimmed by 4 bases and 4 bases, with 10 bases remaining between them. For the CDR3, the DNA is TGTGCCAGCAGTGGAGGACCGCTCACTGAAGCTTTCTTT. Protein: CASSGGPLTEAFF. Full variable domain (rest looked up from reference TRBV2 and TRBJ1-1): EPEVTQTPSHQVTQMGQEVILRCVPISNHLYFYWYRQILGQKVEFLVSFYNNEISEKSEIFDDQFSVERPDGSNFTLKIRSTKLEDSAMYFCASSGGPLTEAFFGQGTRLTVV.

This chain connects TRBV18 to TRBJ1-5; D is ambiguous. Germline V CDR1 and CDR2: KGHSH, LQKENI. The CDR3 consists of 15 residues. V dropped 3 bases and J dropped 0 bases, with 9 bases sitting between them. CDR3 sequence: CASSPFPYSNQPQHF. As DNA, the CDR3 is TGTGCCAGCTCACCGTTTCCTTATAGCAATCAGCCCCAGCATTTT.

V is TRBV15 and J is TRBJ2-3; tentative D call: TRBD1 (5 bases). Trimming took 3 bases from V and 2 from J, leaving 12 bases between them. The CDR3 spans 15 residues. The germline gives CDR1 LNHNV, CDR2 YYDKDF (reference sequence). The DNA for the CDR3 is TGTGCCACCAGCAGTCTCTTAGGGGCCACAGATACGCAGTATTTT. Its translation: CATSSLLGATDTQYF.

This chain connects TRBV28 to TRBJ2-7; 8 bases agree with TRBD2. This CDR3 is built from 18 residues. Germline V gene sequence: CDR1 MDHEN, CDR2 SYDVKM. The trim removed 5 bases at V and 6 bases at J, leaving 21 bases unmatched. In DNA, the CDR3 is TGTGCCAGCAGTCTGGGGGGGAATAGCGGGAAAAACGAAGGCGAGCAGTACTTC. This sequence encodes CASSLGGNSGKNEGEQYF.

J is TRBJ2-3 and V is TRBV7-7; TRBD1 matches at 7 bases. In germline, CDR1 is SSHAT, CDR2 FNYEAQ (reference sequence). CDR3 length: 14 amino acids. Trimming removed 2 bases from V and 1 base from J; junction bases left unmatched: 0. The CDR3 sequence is CASSLTGGTDTQYF. The CDR3 DNA sequence: TGTGCCAGCAGCTTAACAGGGGGCACAGATACGCAGTATTTT.

This clone was recorded once. This chain joins TRBV6-1 and TRBJ1-5; D remains unclear. The CDR3 is 12 amino acids. The V and J ends lost 5 bases and 4 bases respectively, with 6 bases between them. Germline CDR1 MNHNS, CDR2 SASEGT. CDR3 sequence reads: CASSRPNQPQHF. In DNA, the CDR3 is TGTGCCAGCAGTCGTCCTAATCAGCCCCAGCATTTT.

This chain links TRBV19 with TRBJ2-6, with 8 bases identical to TRBD1. The junction had 6 bases not matched to a gene; V was cut back by 4 bases and J by 1 base. CDR1 and CDR2 from the germline V gene are LNHDA and SQIVND (reference sequence). CDR3 length equals 17 residues. The CDR3 DNA sequence: TGTGCCAGTAGTACCGGGACAGGCGCATCTGGGGCCAACGTCCTGACTTTC. Encoded protein: CASSTGTGASGANVLTF.